This T cell receptor (beta chain) was sequenced during a study of shared clonotypes between healthy human individuals. Study conclusions and caveats: Blood was the sole source, and tissue repertoires probably differ.

TCRdb keeps only in-frame clones here, not all; method: immunoSEQ multiplex PCR. Here the sample spans fewer than 850,000 clones, about 97% being singletons. CDR1 and CDR2 (germline): PRHDT, FYEKMQ (reference sequence). The trim removed 4 bases at V and 4 bases at J, leaving 12 bases unmatched. There are 17 residues in the CDR3. CD45RO-negative cells were positively selected for CCR7, leaving out terminally differentiated effector memory CD45RA+ cells. In the case of this clone: Its antigen is undetermined.

The sequenced sample consisted of naive CD8+ T cells sorted from blood. The receptor was isolated from a young man in good health. The V call is TRBV13, the J call TRBJ2-3; TRBD2 aligns across 9 bases. The CDR3 DNA reads TGTGCCAGCAGCTCCTGGGCTAGCGGGACATCGGCAGATACGCAGTATTTT. As protein: CASSSWASGTSADTQYF.